This is a list of T cell receptor beta chains from one sample in a study of T cells in Graves' hyperthyroidism and ophthalmopathy. TCRdb passed the multiplex PCR reads through MiXCR, listing each CDR3 protein once. The table lists roughly 630,000 distinct CDR3 sequences, more than 15% of them singletons. The sequenced sample was blood. Receptors originate from a woman in her 30s with Graves' hyperthyroidism. Both conserved end residues are part of each CDR3. The D gene is left open where the match is weak. Only some rows state a clone size, as once, few, many or a class for expanded clones.

j_call v_call clone_size d_call cdr3_nt cdr3_aa
TRBJ2-3 TRBV7-9 few TRBD2 TGTGCCAGCAGCTTGGAGATTAGCGGGAGTGTGGCAGATACGCAGTATTTT CASSLEISGSVADTQYF
TRBJ2-7 TRBV11-2 - - TGTGCCAGCAGCCAAGGTATCAGACACTACGAGCAGTACTTC CASSQGIRHYEQYF
TRBJ2-1 TRBV20-1 many - TGCAGTGCTAGCGAACCTCCCTCCTACAATGAGCAGTTCTTC CSASEPPSYNEQFF
TRBJ2-7 TRBV9 few TRBD2 TGTGCCAGCAGCGTAGAGGCTAGCGGGAGGTCCGAGCAGTACTTC CASSVEASGRSEQYF
TRBJ2-1 TRBV6-5 - - TGTGCCAGCAGTTACTCGCCCTACAATGAGCAGTTCTTC CASSYSPYNEQFF
TRBJ1-1 TRBV6-6 many - TGTGCCAGCAGTTACTCGAGTAGGGTCGACACTGAAGCTTTCTTT CASSYSSRVDTEAFF
TRBJ2-3 TRBV7-9 many - TGTGCCAGCAGCGAAAGCACAGCAACCACAGATACGCAGTATTTT CASSESTATTDTQYF
TRBJ1-5 TRBV30 many - TGTGCCTGGAGCCTAGCCGGGACAAATCAACAGCCCCAGCATTTT CAWSLAGTNQQPQHF
TRBJ2-2 TRBV30 few - TGTGCCTGGAGTGTATTGTGGTTGTCCCCCGGGGACACCGGGGAGCTGTTTTTT CAWSVLWLSPGDTGELFF
TRBJ1-1 TRBV4-3 many TRBD1 TGCGCCAGCAGCCATGCAGGGGGAGTGGGCACTGAAGCTTTCTTT CASSHAGGVGTEAFF
TRBJ2-1 TRBV7-9 few - TGTGCCAGCAGCTTAGTCATCGGGCCAGGAAGGGACAATGAGCAGTTCTTC CASSLVIGPGRDNEQFF
TRBJ2-2 TRBV7-9 - - TGTGCCAGCAGCCCTAGGACTAAACGATCCGGGGAGCTGTTTTTT CASSPRTKRSGELFF
TRBJ2-2 TRBV28 many - TGTGCCAGCAGTTTTAGGAGCGAACTTGAAACCGGGGAGCTGTTTTTT CASSFRSELETGELFF
TRBJ2-7 TRBV14 few TRBD2 TGTGCCAGCAGCCAAACTAGCGGGAGGGCCCTCTACGAGCAGTACTTC CASSQTSGRALYEQYF
TRBJ1-1 TRBV27 many - TGTGCCAGCAGACCACGACGGCACACTGAAGCTTTCTTT CASRPRRHTEAFF
TRBJ2-7 TRBV30 many - TGTGCCTGGAGTGTTTTCAAGACCTACGAGCAGTACTTC CAWSVFKTYEQYF
TRBJ2-3 TRBV20-1 - - TGCAGTGCCTCCCAGTCGGGCTACAGCACAGATACGCAGTATTTT CSASQSGYSTDTQYF
TRBJ1-4 TRBV30 few - TGTGCCTGTACACAAAATTCCGCGGGTGAAAAACTGTTTTTT CACTQNSAGEKLFF
TRBJ1-1 TRBV12-3/TRBV12-4 many - TGTGCCAGCAGTTTATCAGCCTGGGGCAGGAGCAACACTGAAGCTTTCTTT CASSLSAWGRSNTEAFF
TRBJ2-7 TRBV11-1 many TRBD1 TGTGCCAGCAGCTCTCGTTCTGAGACAGGGTCCTACGAGCAGTACTTC CASSSRSETGSYEQYF
TRBJ2-2 TRBV6-1 many TRBD2 TGTGCCAGCAGTAGAAACGGGAGGACTAACACCGGGGAGCTGTTTTTT CASSRNGRTNTGELFF
TRBJ2-1 TRBV12-3/TRBV12-4 many - TGTGCCAGCAGTTTCGGGCTAGCGAGAATCAATGAGCAGTTCTTC CASSFGLARINEQFF
TRBJ2-1 TRBV19 - TRBD2 TGTGCCAGTACCAATAGAGGACTAGCGGGAGGGTTCAATGAGCAGTTCTTC CASTNRGLAGGFNEQFF
TRBJ2-7 TRBV2 many TRBD2 TGTGCCAGCAGGCGGGAGGGGGCCTACGAGCAGTACTTC CASRREGAYEQYF
TRBJ1-1 TRBV11-1 many TRBD1 TGTGCCAGCAGCTTTCAGGGGGCCGCTGAAGCTTTCTTT CASSFQGAAEAFF
TRBJ1-1 TRBV7-9 few - TGTGCCAGCAGCATAGGATGGGACACTGAAGCTTTCTTT CASSIGWDTEAFF
TRBJ2-5 TRBV15 many - TGTGCCACCAGCAGGCAGGTTGGGGGGAAAGAGACCCAGTACTTC CATSRQVGGKETQYF
TRBJ2-3 TRBV7-2 few TRBD2 TGTGCCAGCAGCTTAGTTCTATTAGCGGGAGCTAGCACAGATACGCAGTATTTT CASSLVLLAGASTDTQYF
TRBJ2-5 TRBV12-3/TRBV12-4 many TRBD2 TGTGCCAGCAGTCTGCAGCGGGGCCCCGCGACAGAGACCCAGTACTTC CASSLQRGPATETQYF
TRBJ1-6 TRBV7-9 many - TGTGCCAGCAGCGCTATTGGGGACACCAATTCACCCCTCCACTTT CASSAIGDTNSPLHF
TRBJ1-2 TRBV27 - - TGTGCCAGCAGTTTTTACAGGGAGTATGGCTACACCTTC CASSFYREYGYTF
TRBJ2-2 TRBV7-9 - TRBD1 TGTGCCAGCCGCTATAGAAGGACAGGGACCGGGGAGCTGTTTTTT CASRYRRTGTGELFF
TRBJ2-2 TRBV6-2/TRBV6-3 - TRBD2 TGTGCCAGCAGTTACCCGAGCGGGAGGGCATCCGGGGAGCTGTTTTTT CASSYPSGRASGELFF
TRBJ1-4 TRBV28 - - TGTGCCAGCACAACGGGTGAAAAACTGTTTTTT CASTTGEKLFF
TRBJ2-1 TRBV12-5 many - TGTGCTAGTGGTTTTTGGGGCCGGTACAATGAGCAGTTCTTC CASGFWGRYNEQFF
TRBJ1-2 TRBV5-1 - TRBD1 TGCGCCAGCAGCTCGCAGGGGGCCCGGTATGGCTACACCTTC CASSSQGARYGYTF
TRBJ2-1 TRBV27 many - TGTGCCAGCAGCTCACTAGCCCCTCTCTACAATGAGCAGTTCTTC CASSSLAPLYNEQFF
TRBJ2-7 TRBV28 few - TGTGCCAGCAGTTTAGTGACAGGACCCTACGAGCAGTACTTC CASSLVTGPYEQYF
TRBJ2-3 TRBV3-1 few - TGTGCCAGCAGCCAGGAAGCGGACAACACAGATACGCAGTATTTT CASSQEADNTDTQYF
TRBJ2-1 TRBV12-3/TRBV12-4 few TRBD1 TGTGCCAGCAGTCCGAGGACAGGGCGCTACAATGAGCAGTTCTTC CASSPRTGRYNEQFF
TRBJ2-1 TRBV6-2/TRBV6-3 few - TGTGCCAGCAGTTTCAGTGCCAATGAGCAGTTCTTC CASSFSANEQFF
TRBJ2-1 TRBV10-3 - TRBD2 TGTGCCATTAGCGGGGCTACCTACAATGAGCAGTTCTTC CAISGATYNEQFF
TRBJ2-7 TRBV2 many - TGTGCCAGCAGTTCTGTAGGGGCATCAGAGCTCCACGAGCAGTACTTC CASSSVGASELHEQYF
TRBJ2-7 TRBV12-3/TRBV12-4 many TRBD2 TGTGCCAGCAGTCAACGACTAGCGGGAGAACACGAGCAGTACTTC CASSQRLAGEHEQYF
TRBJ2-7 TRBV7-2 many TRBD1 TGTGCCAGCAGCGCCAAAAGAGCGCCCAGGGGGGAGCAGTACTTC CASSAKRAPRGEQYF
TRBJ1-1 TRBV27 - TRBD1 TGTGCCAGCTGGGCAGGGGGCATTTGGGGTGAGACTGAAGCTTTCTTT CASWAGGIWGETEAFF
TRBJ2-2 TRBV5-1 many TRBD2 TGCGCCAGCAGCTTGGTTCTAGCGGACACCGGGGAGCTGTTTTTT CASSLVLADTGELFF
TRBJ2-2 TRBV12-3/TRBV12-4 - TRBD2 TGTGCCAGCAGCATAGGGACTAGCGGTGTTGTCACCGGGGAGCTGTTTTTT CASSIGTSGVVTGELFF
TRBJ2-3 TRBV2 many - TGTGCCAGCAGTGAAGAAAGGGCGCAGTATTTT CASSEERAQYF
TRBJ2-2 TRBV27 few TRBD1 TGTGCCAGCAGTTGGACAGGGGGCCTAAGCGCCGGGGAGCTGTTTTTT CASSWTGGLSAGELFF
TRBJ2-1 TRBV12-3/TRBV12-4 - - TGTGCCAGCAGTACGGACCTCAATGAGCAGTTCTTC CASSTDLNEQFF
TRBJ2-1 TRBV12-3/TRBV12-4 many TRBD2 TGTGCCAGCAGTTTTACAGGTAGCGGGAGGGATACCTACAATGAGCAGTTCTTC CASSFTGSGRDTYNEQFF
TRBJ1-5 TRBV24-1 many TRBD1 TGTGCCACCAGTGATCCCGGGACAGGACATAGCAATCAGCCCCAGCATTTT CATSDPGTGHSNQPQHF